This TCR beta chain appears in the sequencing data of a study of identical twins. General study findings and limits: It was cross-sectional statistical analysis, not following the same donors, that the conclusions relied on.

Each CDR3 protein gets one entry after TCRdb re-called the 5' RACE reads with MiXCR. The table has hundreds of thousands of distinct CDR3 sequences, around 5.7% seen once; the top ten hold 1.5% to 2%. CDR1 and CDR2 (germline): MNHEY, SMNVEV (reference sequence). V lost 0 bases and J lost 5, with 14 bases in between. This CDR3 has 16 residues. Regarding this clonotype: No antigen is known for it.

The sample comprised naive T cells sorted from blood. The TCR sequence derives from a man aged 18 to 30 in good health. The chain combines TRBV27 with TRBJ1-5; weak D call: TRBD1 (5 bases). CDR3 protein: CASSLSGYSGHQPQHF. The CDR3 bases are TGTGCCAGCAGTTTATCGGGCTATTCAGGGCATCAGCCCCAGCATTTT.